Included here is one T cell receptor beta chain sequence, with context. Different DNA sequences within this sample yield the same CDR3. Germline V gives CDR1 SGHRS, CDR2 YFSETQ. The CDR3 has 14 residues. Trimming removed 0 bases at V and 7 bases at J, with 10 bases between. This entry belongs to a study of blood T cell repertoires in COVID-19. The protocol was immunoSEQ multiplex PCR, while the TCRdb copy is restricted to in-frame clones and leaves out a portion. The sample has a few hundred thousand clones, 70% to 90% seen once. The sample comprised PBMCs or T cells enriched from blood (not recorded which). This receptor was taken from a woman aged 25-40 years who had recovered from COVID-19. The J gene is TRBJ1-4, the V gene TRBV5-1, with TRBD1 as a possible D gene (6 bases). CDR3 sequence reads: CASSLGGPGEKLFF. DNA for the CDR3: TGCGCCAGCAGCTTGGGGGGGCCTGGTGAAAAACTGTTTTTT.